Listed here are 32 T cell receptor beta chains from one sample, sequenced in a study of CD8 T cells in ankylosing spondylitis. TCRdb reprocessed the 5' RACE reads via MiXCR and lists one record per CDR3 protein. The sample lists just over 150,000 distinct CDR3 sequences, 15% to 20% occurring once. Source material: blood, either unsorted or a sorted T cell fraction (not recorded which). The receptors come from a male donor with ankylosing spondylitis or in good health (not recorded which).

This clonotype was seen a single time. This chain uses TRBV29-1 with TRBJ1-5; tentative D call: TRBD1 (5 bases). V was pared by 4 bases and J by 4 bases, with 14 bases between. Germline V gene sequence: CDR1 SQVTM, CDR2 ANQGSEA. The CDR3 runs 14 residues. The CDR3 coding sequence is TGCAGCGTTGGGTTCCAGGGCCGAAATCAGCCCCAGCATTTT. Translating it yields CSVGFQGRNQPQHF.

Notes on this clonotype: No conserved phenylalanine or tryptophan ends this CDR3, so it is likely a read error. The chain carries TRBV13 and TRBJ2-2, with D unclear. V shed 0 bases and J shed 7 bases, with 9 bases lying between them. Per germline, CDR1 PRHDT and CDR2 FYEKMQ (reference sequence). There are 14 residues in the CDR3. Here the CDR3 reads CASSLGLISGELFC. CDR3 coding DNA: TGTGCCAGCAGCTTAGGACTAATCAGCGGGGAGCTGTTTTGT.

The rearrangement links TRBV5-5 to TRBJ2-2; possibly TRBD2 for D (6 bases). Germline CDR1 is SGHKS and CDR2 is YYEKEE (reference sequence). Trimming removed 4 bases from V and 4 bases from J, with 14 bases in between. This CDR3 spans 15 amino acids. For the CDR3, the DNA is TGTGCCAGCAGCACGTGGGACTGGAGCACCGGGGAGCTGTTTTTT. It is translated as CASSTWDWSTGELFF.

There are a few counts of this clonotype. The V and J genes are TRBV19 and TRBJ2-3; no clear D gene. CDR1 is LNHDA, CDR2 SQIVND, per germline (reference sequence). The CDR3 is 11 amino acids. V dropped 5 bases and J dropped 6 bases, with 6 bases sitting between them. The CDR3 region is CASSYRDTQYF. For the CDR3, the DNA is TGTGCCAGTAGTTACCGGGATACGCAGTATTTT. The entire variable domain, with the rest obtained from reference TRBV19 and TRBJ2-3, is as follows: DGGITQSPKYLFRKEGQNVTLSCEQNLNHDAMYWYRQDPGQGLRLIYYSQIVNDFQKGDIAEGYSVSREKKESFPLTVTSAQKNPTAFYLCASSYRDTQYFGPGTRLTVL.

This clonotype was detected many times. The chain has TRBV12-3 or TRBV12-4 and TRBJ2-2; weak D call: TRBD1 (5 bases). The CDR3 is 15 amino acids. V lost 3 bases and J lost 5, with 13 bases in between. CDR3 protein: CASSLSPGSTGELFF. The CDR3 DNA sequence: TGTGCCAGCAGTTTGTCACCAGGGTCGACCGGGGAGCTGTTTTTT.

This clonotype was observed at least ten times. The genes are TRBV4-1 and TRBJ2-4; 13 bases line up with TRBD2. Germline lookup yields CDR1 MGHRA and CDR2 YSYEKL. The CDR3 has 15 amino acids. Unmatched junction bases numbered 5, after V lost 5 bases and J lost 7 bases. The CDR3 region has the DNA TGCGCCAGCAGCGAAGGGACTAGCGGGATGAACATTCAGTACTTC. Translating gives CASSEGTSGMNIQYF.

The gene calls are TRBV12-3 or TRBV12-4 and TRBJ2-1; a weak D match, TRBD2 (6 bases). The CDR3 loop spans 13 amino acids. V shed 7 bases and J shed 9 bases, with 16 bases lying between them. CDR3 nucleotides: TGTGCCAGCATTCAACCCGGGACTCCTGAGCAGTTCTTC. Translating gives CASIQPGTPEQFF.

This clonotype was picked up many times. The CDR3: CASKGDSYQPQHF. The CDR3 nucleotides are TGTGCCAGCAAAGGGGACTCCTATCAGCCCCAGCATTTT. The chain uses TRBV12-3 or TRBV12-4 and TRBJ1-5; a possible D gene is TRBD1 (5 bases). CDR3 size: 13 residues. Trimming stripped 7 bases from V and 5 bases from J, with 12 bases between.

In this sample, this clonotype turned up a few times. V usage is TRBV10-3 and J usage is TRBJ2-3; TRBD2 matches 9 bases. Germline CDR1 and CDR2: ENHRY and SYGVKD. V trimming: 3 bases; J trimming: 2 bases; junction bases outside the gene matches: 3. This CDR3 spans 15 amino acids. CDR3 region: CAISDLAGATDTQYF. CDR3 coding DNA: TGTGCCATCAGTGACTTAGCGGGAGCCACAGATACGCAGTATTTT.

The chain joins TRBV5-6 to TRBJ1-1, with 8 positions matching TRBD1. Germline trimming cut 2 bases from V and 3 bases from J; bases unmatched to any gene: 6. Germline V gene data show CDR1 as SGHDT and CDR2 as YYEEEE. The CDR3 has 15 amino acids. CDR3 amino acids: CASSFDRGGDTEAFF. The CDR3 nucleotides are TGTGCCAGCAGCTTCGACAGGGGCGGGGACACTGAAGCTTTCTTT.

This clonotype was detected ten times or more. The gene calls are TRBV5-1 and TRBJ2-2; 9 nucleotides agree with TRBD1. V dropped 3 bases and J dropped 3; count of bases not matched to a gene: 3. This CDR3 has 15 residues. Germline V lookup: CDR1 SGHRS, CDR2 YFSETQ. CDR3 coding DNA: TGCGCCAGCAGCTCAGGGACAGGGTACACCGGGGAGCTGTTTTTT. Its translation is CASSSGTGYTGELFF.

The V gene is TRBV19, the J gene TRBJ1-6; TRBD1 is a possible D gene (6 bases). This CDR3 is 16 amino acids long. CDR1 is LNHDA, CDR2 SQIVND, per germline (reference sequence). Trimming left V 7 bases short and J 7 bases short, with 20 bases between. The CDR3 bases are TGTGCCAGTACCCCTCCCGGTCGGACAGCAAATTCACCCCTCCACTTT. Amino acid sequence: CASTPPGRTANSPLHF.

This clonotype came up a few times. CDR3 sequence reads: CASSLVWTGPYEQYF. CDR3 in DNA: TGTGCCAGCAGCTTAGTGTGGACAGGGCCTTACGAGCAGTACTTC. This chain links TRBV11-2 with TRBJ2-7; 8 nucleotides align to TRBD1. CDR1 and CDR2 (germline): SGHAT, FQNNGV. J lost 4 bases, V lost 1 base, and 6 bases had no gene match. CDR3 length: 15 amino acids.

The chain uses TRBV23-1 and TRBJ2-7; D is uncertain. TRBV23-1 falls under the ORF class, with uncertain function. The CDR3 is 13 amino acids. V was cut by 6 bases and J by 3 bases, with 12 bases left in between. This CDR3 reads CASRPFPVYEQYF. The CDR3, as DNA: TGCGCCAGCAGACCCTTCCCCGTCTACGAGCAGTACTTC.

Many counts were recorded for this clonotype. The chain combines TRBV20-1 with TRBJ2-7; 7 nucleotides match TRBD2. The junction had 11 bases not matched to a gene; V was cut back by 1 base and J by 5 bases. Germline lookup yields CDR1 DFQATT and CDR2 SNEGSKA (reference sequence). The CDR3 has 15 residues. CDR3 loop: CSARVPAGSRDEQYF. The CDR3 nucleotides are TGCAGTGCTAGAGTCCCAGCGGGAAGCAGGGACGAGCAGTACTTC.

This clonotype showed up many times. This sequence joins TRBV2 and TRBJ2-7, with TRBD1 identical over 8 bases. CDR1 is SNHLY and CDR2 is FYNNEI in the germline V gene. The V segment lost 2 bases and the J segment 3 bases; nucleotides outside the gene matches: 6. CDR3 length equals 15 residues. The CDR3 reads CASSERTGSLYEQYF. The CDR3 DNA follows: TGTGCCAGCAGTGAAAGGACAGGGTCGCTCTACGAGCAGTACTTC.

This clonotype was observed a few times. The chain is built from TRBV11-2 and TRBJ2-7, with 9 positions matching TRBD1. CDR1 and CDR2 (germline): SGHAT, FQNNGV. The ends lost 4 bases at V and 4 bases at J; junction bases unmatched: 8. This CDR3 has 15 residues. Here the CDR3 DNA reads TGTGCCAGCAGCTCGGGGACAGGGCCCGGGTACGAGCAGTACTTC. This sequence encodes CASSSGTGPGYEQYF.

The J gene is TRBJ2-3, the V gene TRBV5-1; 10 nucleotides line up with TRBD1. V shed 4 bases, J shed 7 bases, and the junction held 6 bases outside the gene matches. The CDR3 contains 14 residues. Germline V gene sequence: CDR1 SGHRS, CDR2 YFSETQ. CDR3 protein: CASSPGQGTNTQYF. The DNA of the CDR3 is TGCGCCAGCAGCCCGGGACAGGGGACAAATACGCAGTATTTT.

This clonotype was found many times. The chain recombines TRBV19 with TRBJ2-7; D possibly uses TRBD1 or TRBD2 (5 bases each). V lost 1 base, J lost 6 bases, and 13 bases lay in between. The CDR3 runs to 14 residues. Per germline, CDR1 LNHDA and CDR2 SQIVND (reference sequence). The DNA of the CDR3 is TGTGCCAGTAGTATAGTTGGGGGACGCGGCGAGCAGTACTTC. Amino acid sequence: CASSIVGGRGEQYF.

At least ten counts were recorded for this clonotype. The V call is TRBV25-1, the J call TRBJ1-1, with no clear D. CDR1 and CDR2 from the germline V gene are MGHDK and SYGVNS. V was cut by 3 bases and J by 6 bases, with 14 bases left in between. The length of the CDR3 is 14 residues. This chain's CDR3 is CASSEGQDEPEAFF. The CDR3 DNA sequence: TGTGCCAGCAGTGAGGGCCAGGATGAACCTGAAGCTTTCTTT.

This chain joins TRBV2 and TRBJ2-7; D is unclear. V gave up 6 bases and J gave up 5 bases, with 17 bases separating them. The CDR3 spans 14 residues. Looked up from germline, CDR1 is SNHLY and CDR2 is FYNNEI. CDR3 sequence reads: CASSAAKSGDEQYF. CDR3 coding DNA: TGTGCCAGCAGCGCCGCCAAGTCGGGCGACGAGCAGTACTTC.

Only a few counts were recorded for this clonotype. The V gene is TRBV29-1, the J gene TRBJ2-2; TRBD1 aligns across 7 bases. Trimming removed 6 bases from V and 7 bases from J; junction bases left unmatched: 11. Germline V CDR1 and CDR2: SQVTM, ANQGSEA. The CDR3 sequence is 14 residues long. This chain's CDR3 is CSVNRGDKGGELFF. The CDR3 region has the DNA TGCAGCGTCAACAGGGGCGATAAGGGCGGGGAGCTGTTTTTT.

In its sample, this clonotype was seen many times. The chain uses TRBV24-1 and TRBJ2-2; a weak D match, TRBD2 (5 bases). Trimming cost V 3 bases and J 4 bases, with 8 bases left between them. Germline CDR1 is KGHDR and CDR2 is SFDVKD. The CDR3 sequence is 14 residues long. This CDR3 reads CATSDPAGTGELFF. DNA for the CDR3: TGTGCCACCAGTGATCCCGCGGGCACCGGGGAGCTGTTTTTT.

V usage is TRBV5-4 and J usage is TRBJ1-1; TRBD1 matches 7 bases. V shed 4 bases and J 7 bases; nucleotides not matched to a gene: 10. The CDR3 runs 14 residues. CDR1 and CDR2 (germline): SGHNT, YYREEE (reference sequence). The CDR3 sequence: CASSARQGSGEAFF. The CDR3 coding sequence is TGTGCCAGCAGCGCAAGACAGGGCTCGGGTGAAGCTTTCTTT.

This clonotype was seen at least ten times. The CDR3 coding sequence is TGCAGTGCTCCGAGACAGGGGGGGACTATTGGGAATCAGCCCCAGCATTTT. Amino acids: CSAPRQGGTIGNQPQHF. V is TRBV20-1 and J is TRBJ1-5, with 9 bases aligning to TRBD1. Looked up from germline, CDR1 is DFQATT and CDR2 is SNEGSKA (reference sequence). J was trimmed by 4 bases and V by 5 bases; bases with no gene match: 15. The CDR3 extends over 17 amino acids.

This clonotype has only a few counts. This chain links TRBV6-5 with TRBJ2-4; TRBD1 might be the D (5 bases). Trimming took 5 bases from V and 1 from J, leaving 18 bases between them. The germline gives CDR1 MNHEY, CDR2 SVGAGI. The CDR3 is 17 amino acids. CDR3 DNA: TGTGCCAGCAGTCGCACGGTGGCCGCAGGGGCCAAAAACATTCAGTACTTC. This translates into CASSRTVAAGAKNIQYF.

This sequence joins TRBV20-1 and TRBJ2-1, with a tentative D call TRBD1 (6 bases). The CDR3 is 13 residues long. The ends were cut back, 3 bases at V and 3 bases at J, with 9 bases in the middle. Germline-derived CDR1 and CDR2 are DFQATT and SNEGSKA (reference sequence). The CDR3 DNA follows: TGCAGTGCTAGGGGCAGGGGCTACAATGAGCAGTTCTTC. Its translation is CSARGRGYNEQFF.

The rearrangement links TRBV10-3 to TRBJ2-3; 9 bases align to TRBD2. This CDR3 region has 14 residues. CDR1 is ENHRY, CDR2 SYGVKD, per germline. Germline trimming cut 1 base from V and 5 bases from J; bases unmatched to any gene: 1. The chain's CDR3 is CAISELREGDTQYF. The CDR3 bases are TGTGCCATCAGTGAGTTGCGGGAGGGAGATACGCAGTATTTT.

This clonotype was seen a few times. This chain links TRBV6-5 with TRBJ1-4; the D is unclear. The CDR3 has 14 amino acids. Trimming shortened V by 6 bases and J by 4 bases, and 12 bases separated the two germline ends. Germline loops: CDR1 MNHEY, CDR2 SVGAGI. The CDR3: CASSPTDLNEKLFF. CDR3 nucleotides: TGTGCCAGCAGCCCGACTGACCTTAATGAAAAACTGTTTTTT.

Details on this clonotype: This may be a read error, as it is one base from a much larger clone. The CDR3 DNA reads TGCGCCAGCGGGGCGGGACAGGGGAACTACGAGCAGTACTTC. This gives the protein CASGAGQGNYEQYF. This chain connects TRBV5-1 to TRBJ2-7; TRBD1 matches 10 bases. From germline, CDR1 is SGHRS and CDR2 YFSETQ. The CDR3 contains 14 residues. The V gene end was trimmed by 7 bases and the J gene end by 3 bases; junction bases not matched to a gene: 7.

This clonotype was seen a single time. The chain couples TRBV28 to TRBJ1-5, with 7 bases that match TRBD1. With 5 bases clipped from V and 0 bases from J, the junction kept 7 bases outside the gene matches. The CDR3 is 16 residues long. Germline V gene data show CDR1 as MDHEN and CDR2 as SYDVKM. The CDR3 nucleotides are TGTGCCAGCAGTATCGGCAGGGGGTATAGCAATCAGCCCCAGCATTTT. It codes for CASSIGRGYSNQPQHF.

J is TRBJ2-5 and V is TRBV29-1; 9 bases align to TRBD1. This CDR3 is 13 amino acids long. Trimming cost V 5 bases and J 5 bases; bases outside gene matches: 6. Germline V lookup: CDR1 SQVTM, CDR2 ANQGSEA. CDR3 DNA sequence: TGCAGCGTTCAAGGGACAGGGCAGGAGACCCAGTACTTC. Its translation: CSVQGTGQETQYF.